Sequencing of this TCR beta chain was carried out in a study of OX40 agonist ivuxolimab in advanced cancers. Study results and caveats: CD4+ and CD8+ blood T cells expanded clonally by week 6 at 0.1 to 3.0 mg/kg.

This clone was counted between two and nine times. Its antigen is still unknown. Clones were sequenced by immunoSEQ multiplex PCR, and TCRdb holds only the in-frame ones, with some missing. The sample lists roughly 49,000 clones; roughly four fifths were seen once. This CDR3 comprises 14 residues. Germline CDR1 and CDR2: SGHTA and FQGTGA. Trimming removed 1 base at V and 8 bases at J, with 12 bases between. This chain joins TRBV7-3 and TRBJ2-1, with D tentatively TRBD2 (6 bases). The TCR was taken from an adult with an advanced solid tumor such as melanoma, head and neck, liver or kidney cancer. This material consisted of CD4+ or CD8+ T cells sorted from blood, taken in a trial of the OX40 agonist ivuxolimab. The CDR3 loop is CASSLSSGRDEQFF. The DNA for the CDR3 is TGTGCCAGCAGCTTAAGTAGCGGTCGGGATGAGCAGTTCTTC.